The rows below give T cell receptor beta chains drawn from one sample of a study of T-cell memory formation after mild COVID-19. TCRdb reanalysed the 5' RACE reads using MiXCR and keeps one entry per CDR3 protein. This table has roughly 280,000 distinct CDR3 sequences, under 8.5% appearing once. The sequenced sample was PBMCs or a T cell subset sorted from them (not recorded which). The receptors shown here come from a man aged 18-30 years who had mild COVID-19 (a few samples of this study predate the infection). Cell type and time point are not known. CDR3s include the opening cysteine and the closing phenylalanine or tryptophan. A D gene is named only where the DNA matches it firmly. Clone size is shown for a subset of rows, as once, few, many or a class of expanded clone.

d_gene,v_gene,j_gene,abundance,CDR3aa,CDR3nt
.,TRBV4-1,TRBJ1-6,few,CASSQFQDGSGSPLHF,TGCGCCAGCAGCCAATTCCAGGACGGAAGCGGCTCACCCCTCCACTTT
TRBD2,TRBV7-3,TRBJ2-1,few,CASSLRLAGGNEQFF,TGTGCCAGCAGCTTAAGGCTAGCGGGGGGAAATGAGCAGTTCTTC
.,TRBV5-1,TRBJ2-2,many,CASSLVWAGGELFF,TGCGCCAGCAGCTTGGTATGGGCTGGCGGGGAGCTGTTTTTT
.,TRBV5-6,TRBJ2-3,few,CASSPTRIDTQYF,TGTGCCAGCAGCCCAACTAGGATAGATACGCAGTATTTT
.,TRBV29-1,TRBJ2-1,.,CSLTQGRQTRRNEQFF,TGCAGCCTGACTCAGGGCAGGCAAACAAGACGCAATGAGCAGTTCTTC
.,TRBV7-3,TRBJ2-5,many,CASSLGTSTGAEETQYF,TGTGCCAGCAGCTTAGGGACAAGTACGGGGGCAGAAGAGACCCAGTACTTC
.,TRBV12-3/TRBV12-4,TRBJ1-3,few,CASSWPGDSGNTIYF,TGTGCCAGCAGTTGGCCTGGGGACTCTGGAAACACCATATATTTT
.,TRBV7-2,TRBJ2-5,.,CASSPARETQYF,TGTGCCAGCAGCCCGGCCCGCGAGACCCAGTACTTC
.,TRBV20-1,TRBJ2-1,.,CSARDTYSYNEQFF,TGCAGTGCCCGGGACACTTACTCGTACAATGAGCAGTTCTTC
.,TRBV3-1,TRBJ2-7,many,CASSQDRGDSYEQYF,TGTGCCAGCAGCCAAGATCGCGGGGACTCCTACGAGCAGTACTTC
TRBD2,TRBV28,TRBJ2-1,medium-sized,CASSLSGGNEQFF,TGTGCCAGCAGTTTATCGGGGGGGAATGAGCAGTTCTTC
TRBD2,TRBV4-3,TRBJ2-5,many,CASSRVGPRGGQETQYF,TGCGCCAGCAGCCGAGTAGGGCCGCGGGGGGGTCAAGAGACCCAGTACTTC
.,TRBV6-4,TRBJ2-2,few,CASSPGTEDTGELFF,TGTGCCAGCAGCCCCGGGACGGAGGACACCGGGGAGCTGTTTTTT
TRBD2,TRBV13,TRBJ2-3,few,CASSQKVSGGTDTQYF,TGTGCCAGCAGCCAAAAGGTTAGCGGGGGGACAGATACGCAGTATTTT
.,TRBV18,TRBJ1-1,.,CASSPSGRQNTEAFF,TGTGCCAGCTCACCGTCCGGGAGGCAGAACACTGAAGCTTTCTTT
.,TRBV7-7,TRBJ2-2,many,CASSRRSDREVTGELFF,TGTGCTAGCAGCCGGCGCTCAGACAGGGAGGTCACCGGGGAGCTGTTTTTT
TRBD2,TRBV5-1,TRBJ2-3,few,CASSLGYGGVNTDTQYF,TGCGCCAGCAGCTTGGGTTACGGGGGGGTTAACACAGATACGCAGTATTTT
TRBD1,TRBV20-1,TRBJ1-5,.,CSATGQAYNQPQHF,TGCAGTGCTACGGGACAGGCTTACAATCAGCCCCAGCATTTT
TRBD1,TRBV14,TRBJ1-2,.,CASSDRGGNGYTF,TGTGCCAGCAGCGACAGGGGAGGAAATGGCTACACCTTC
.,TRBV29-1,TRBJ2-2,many,CSVHLNGELFF,TGCAGCGTTCACCTCAACGGGGAGCTGTTTTTT
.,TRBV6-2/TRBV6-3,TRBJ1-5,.,CASSHTVGGPRGNQPQHF,TGTGCCAGCAGTCACACGGTCGGTGGCCCCCGGGGCAATCAGCCCCAGCATTTT
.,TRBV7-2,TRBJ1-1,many,CASSYGGLNTEAFF,TGTGCCAGCAGCTACGGGGGATTGAACACTGAAGCTTTCTTT
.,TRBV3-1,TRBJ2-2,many,CASSQVSSAGELFF,TGTGCCAGCAGCCAAGTCTCGAGTGCCGGGGAGCTGTTTTTT
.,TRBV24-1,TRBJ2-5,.,CATSPSVTETQYF,TGTGCCACCAGTCCCAGCGTAACGGAGACCCAGTACTTC
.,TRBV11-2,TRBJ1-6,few,CASSLKAGSNSPLHF,TGTGCCAGCAGCCTGAAGGCAGGGAGTAATTCACCCCTCCACTTT
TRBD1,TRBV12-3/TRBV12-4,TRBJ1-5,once,CASGPRQGFHSNQPQHF,TGTGCCAGCGGCCCTCGACAGGGATTTCATAGCAATCAGCCCCAGCATTTT
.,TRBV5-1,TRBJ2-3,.,CASSGTGTSTDTQYF,TGCGCCAGCAGCGGAACAGGGACTAGCACAGATACGCAGTATTTT
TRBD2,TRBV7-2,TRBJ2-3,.,CASSPARLARRADTQYF,TGTGCCAGCAGCCCCGCCCGACTAGCCCGGAGAGCAGATACGCAGTATTTT
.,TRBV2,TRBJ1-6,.,CASSYDTPGSPLHF,TGTGCCAGCAGTTATGACACCCCCGGCTCACCCCTCCACTTT
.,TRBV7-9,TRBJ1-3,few,CASSSAIGNTIYF,TGTGCCAGCAGCTCTGCGATTGGAAACACCATATATTTT
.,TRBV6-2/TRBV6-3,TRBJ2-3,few,CAATRTDTDTQYF,TGTGCCGCGACGCGTACGGACACAGATACGCAGTATTTT
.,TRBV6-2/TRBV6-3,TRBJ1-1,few,CASRGYTEAFF,TGTGCCAGCAGGGGCTACACTGAAGCTTTCTTT
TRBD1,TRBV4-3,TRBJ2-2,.,CASSQEQGANTGELFF,TGCGCCAGCAGCCAGGAACAGGGGGCGAACACCGGGGAGCTGTTTTTT
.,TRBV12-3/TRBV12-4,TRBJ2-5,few,CASGVVQETQYF,TGTGCCAGCGGGGTGGTCCAAGAGACCCAGTACTTC
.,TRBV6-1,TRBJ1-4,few,CASSESGASGEKLFF,TGTGCCAGCAGTGAAAGCGGGGCCTCAGGTGAAAAACTGTTTTTT
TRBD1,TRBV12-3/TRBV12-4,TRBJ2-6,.,CASSLRPGQDLSGANVLTF,TGTGCCAGCAGCCTAAGACCGGGACAGGACCTCTCTGGGGCCAACGTCCTGACTTTC
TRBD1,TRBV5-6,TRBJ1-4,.,CASSFGTGWEKLFF,TGTGCCAGCAGCTTCGGGACAGGGTGGGAAAAACTGTTTTTT
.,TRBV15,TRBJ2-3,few,CATSMSGADTQYF,TGTGCCACCAGCATGTCGGGGGCAGATACGCAGTATTTT
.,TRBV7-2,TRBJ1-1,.,CASSPRLGYRTEAFF,TGTGCCAGCAGCCCAAGGCTGGGATATAGGACTGAAGCTTTCTTT
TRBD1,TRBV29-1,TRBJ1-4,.,CSGRTGGGEKLFF,TGCAGCGGAAGGACAGGGGGTGGTGAAAAACTGTTTTTT
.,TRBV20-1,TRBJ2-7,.,CSARGSGRPYEQYF,TGCAGTGCTAGAGGTTCCGGGCGCCCATACGAGCAGTACTTC
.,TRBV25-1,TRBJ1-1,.,CASTTGGRTEAFF,TGTGCCAGTACGACGGGCGGGCGAACGGAAGCTTTCTTT
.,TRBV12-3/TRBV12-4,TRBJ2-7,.,CASSHDSSYEQYF,TGTGCCAGCAGTCACGACAGCTCCTACGAGCAGTACTTC
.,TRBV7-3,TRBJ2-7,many,CASRSEGSEQYF,TGTGCCAGCAGATCCGAGGGTTCCGAGCAGTACTTC
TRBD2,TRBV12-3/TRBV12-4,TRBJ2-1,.,CASSFSGGLNEQFF,TGTGCCAGCAGTTTCAGCGGGGGTCTAAATGAGCAGTTCTTC
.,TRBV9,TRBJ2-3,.,CASSVMSSPDTQYF,TGTGCCAGCAGCGTAATGTCTAGCCCAGATACGCAGTATTTT
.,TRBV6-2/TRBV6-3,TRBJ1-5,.,CASGPGQPQHF,TGTGCCAGCGGGCCCGGGCAGCCCCAGCATTTT
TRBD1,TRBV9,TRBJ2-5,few,CASSVEGGAETQYF,TGTGCCAGCAGCGTAGAAGGGGGCGCGGAGACCCAGTACTTC
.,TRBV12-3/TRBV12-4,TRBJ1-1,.,CASTKDLGSTEAFF,TGTGCCAGCACTAAAGATTTGGGGAGCACTGAAGCTTTCTTT
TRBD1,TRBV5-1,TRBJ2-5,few,CASSLSGTGYQETQYF,TGCGCCAGCAGCTTGTCTGGGACAGGGTACCAAGAGACCCAGTACTTC
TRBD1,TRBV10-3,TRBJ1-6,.,CAIRPGQGDREPLHF,TGTGCCATACGTCCGGGACAGGGGGATCGGGAACCCCTCCACTTT
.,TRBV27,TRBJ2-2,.,CASAFSTGELFF,TGTGCCAGCGCATTCAGCACCGGGGAGCTGTTTTTT
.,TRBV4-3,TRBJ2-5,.,CASSPRAASGETQYF,TGCGCCAGCAGTCCGAGAGCGGCATCAGGGGAGACCCAGTACTTC
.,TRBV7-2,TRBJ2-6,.,CASSFTPSGANVLTF,TGTGCCAGCAGCTTTACCCCCTCTGGGGCCAACGTCCTGACTTTC